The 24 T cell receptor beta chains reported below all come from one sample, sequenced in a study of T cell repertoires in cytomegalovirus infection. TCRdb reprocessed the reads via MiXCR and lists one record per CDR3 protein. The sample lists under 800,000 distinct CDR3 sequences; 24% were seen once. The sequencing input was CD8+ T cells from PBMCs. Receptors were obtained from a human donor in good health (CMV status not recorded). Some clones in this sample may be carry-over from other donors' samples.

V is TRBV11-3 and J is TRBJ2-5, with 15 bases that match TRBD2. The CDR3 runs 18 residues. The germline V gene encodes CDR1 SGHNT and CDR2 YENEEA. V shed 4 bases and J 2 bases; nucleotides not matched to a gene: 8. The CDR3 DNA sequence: TGTGCCAGCAGCTCATCCGGGACTAGCGGGGGGCGGCAAGAGACCCAGTACTTC. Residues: CASSSSGTSGGRQETQYF.

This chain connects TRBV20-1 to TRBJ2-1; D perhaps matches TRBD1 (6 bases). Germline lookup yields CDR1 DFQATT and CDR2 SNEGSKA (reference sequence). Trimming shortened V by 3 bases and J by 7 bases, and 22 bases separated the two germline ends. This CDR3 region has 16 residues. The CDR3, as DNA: TGCAGTGCTAGGCATCCAGGGGCTCTCAGGCTTAATGAGCAGTTCTTC. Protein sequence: CSARHPGALRLNEQFF.

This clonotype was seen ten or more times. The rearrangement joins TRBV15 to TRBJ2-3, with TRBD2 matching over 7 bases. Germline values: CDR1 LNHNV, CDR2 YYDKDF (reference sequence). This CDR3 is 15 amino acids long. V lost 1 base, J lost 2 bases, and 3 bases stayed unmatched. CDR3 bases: TGTGCCACCAGCAGAGGGGAGGGAGACACAGATACGCAGTATTTT. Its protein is CATSRGEGDTDTQYF.

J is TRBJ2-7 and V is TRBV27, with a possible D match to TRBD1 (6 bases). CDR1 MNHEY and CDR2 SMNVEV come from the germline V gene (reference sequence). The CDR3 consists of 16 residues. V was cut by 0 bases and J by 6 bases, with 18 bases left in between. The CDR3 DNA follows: TGTGCCAGCAGTTTATCGGGGCTGGGCAGGGGCTTCGAGCAGTACGTC. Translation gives CASSLSGLGRGFEQYV.

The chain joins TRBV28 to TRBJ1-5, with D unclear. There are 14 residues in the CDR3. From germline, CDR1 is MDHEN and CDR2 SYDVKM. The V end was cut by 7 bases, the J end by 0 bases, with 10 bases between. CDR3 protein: CASKGSSSNQPQHF. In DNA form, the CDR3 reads TGTGCCAGCAAAGGCAGCTCTAGCAATCAGCCCCAGCATTTT.

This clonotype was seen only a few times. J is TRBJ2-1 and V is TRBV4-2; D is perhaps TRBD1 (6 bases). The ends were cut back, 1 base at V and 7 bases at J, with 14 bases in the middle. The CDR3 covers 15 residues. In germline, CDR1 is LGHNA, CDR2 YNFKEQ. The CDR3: CASSQVHQGTNEQFF. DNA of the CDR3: TGTGCCAGCAGCCAAGTCCATCAGGGGACGAATGAGCAGTTCTTC.

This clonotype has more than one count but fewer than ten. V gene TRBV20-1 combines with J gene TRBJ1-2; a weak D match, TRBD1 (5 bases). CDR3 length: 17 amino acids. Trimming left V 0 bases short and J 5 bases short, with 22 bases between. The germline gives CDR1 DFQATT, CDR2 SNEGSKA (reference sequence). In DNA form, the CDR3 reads TGCAGTGCTAGAGATCGGGGGTCAACTTCGGTTCGGTATGGCTACACCTTC. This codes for CSARDRGSTSVRYGYTF.

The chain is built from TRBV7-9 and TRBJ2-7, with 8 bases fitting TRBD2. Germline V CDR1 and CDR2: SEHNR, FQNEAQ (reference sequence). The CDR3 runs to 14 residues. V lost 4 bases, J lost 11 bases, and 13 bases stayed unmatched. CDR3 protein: CASSSTREAGGEYF. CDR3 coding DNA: TGTGCCAGCAGCTCCACCCGGGAGGCGGGGGGAGAGTACTTC.

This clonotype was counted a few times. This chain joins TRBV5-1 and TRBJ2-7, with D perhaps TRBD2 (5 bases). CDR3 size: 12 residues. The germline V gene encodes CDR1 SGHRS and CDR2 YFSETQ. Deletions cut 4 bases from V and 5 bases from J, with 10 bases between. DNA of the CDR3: TGCGCCAGCAGCCCCCACGGGGACGAGCAGTACTTC. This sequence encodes CASSPHGDEQYF.

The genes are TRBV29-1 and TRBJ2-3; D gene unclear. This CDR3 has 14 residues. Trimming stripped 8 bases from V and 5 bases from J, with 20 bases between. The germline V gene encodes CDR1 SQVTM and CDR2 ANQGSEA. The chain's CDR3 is CSFLTPGPEDTQYF. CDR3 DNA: TGCAGCTTCCTTACTCCGGGCCCCGAAGATACGCAGTATTTT.

Written as DNA, the CDR3 is TGTGCCAGCAGCATACCTGGGGGGGGCGTTACAGATACGCAGTATTTT. The encoded protein is CASSIPGGGVTDTQYF. The genes are TRBV27 and TRBJ2-3; possible D gene TRBD2, 7 bases. The V end was cut by 6 bases, the J end by 3 bases, with 19 bases between. CDR3 length: 16 amino acids. CDR1 and CDR2 (germline): MNHEY, SMNVEV (reference sequence).

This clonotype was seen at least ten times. The CDR3: CASSFRDRGYNEQFF. CDR3 bases: TGTGCCAGCAGCTTCCGGGACAGGGGATACAATGAGCAGTTCTTC. The gene calls are TRBV7-6 and TRBJ2-1; 10 bases align to TRBD1. V was pared by 3 bases and J by 4 bases, with 3 bases of the junction left unmatched. From germline, CDR1 is SGHVS and CDR2 FNYEAQ. The CDR3 consists of 15 residues.

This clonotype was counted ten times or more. The CDR3: CASSLVVSVNTEAFF. Written as DNA, the CDR3 is TGTGCCAGCAGCTTAGTAGTATCTGTGAACACTGAAGCTTTCTTT. The chain couples TRBV7-2 to TRBJ1-1; no clear D gene. From germline, CDR1 is SGHTA and CDR2 FQGNSA. The CDR3 contains 15 residues. V gave up 1 base and J gave up 0 bases, with 9 bases separating them.

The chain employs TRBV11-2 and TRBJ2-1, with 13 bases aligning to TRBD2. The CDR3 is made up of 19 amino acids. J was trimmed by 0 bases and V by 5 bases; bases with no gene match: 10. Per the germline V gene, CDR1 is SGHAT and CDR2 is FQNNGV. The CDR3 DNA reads TGTGCCAGCAGCCAATGGACTAGCGGGGGCCCGAGCTCCTACAATGAGCAGTTCTTC. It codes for CASSQWTSGGPSSYNEQFF.

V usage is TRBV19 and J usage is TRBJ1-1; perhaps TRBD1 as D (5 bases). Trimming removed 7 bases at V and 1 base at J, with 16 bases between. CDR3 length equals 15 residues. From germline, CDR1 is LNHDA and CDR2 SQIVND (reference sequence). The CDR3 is CASTTDQTGNTEAFF. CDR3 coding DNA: TGTGCCAGTACCACAGATCAAACAGGGAACACTGAAGCTTTCTTT. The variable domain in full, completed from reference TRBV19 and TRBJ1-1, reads DGGITQSPKYLFRKEGQNVTLSCEQNLNHDAMYWYRQDPGQGLRLIYYSQIVNDFQKGDIAEGYSVSREKKESFPLTVTSAQKNPTAFYLCASTTDQTGNTEAFFGQGTRLTVV.

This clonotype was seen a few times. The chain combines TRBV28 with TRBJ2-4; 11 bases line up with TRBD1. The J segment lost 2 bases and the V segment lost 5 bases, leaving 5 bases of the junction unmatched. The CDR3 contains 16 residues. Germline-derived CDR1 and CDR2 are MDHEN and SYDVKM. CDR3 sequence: CASSPRTGGPKNIQYF. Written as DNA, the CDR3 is TGTGCCAGCAGTCCCAGGACAGGGGGCCCCAAAAACATTCAGTACTTC. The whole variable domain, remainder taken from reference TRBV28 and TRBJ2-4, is DVKVTQSSRYLVKRTGEKVFLECVQDMDHENMFWYRQDPGLGLRLIYFSYDVKMKEKGDIPEGYSVSREKKERFSLILESASTNQTSMYLCASSPRTGGPKNIQYFGAGTRLSVL.

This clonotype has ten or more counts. This chain's CDR3 is CASSFGGLKTEAFF. The DNA for the CDR3 is TGTGCCAGCAGTTTTGGGGGCCTTAAGACTGAAGCTTTCTTT. The rearrangement links TRBV12-3 or TRBV12-4 to TRBJ1-1; D may be TRBD1 (6 bases). The CDR3 spans 14 residues. Trimming left V 3 bases short and J 5 bases short, with 13 bases between.

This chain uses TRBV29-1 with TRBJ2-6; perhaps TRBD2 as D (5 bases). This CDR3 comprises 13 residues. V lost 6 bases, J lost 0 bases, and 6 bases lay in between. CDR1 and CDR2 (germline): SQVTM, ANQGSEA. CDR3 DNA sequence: TGCAGCGTCGACTACTCTGGGGCCAACGTCCTGACTTTC. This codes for CSVDYSGANVLTF.

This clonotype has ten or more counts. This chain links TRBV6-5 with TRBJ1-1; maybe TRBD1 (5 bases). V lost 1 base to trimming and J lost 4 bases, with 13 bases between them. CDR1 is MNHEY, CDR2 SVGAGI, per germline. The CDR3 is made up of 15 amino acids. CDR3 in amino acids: CASSYFQAGLTEAFF. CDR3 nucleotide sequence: TGTGCCAGCAGTTACTTTCAGGCAGGGCTCACTGAAGCTTTCTTT.

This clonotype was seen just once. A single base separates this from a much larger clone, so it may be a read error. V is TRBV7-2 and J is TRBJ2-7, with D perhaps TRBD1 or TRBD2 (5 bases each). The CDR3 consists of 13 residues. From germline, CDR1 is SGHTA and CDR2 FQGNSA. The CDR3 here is CANSPGRAYEQYF. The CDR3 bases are TGTGCCAACAGCCCGGGACGAGCCTACGAGCAGTACTTC. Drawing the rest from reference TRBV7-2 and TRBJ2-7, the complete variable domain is GAGVSQSPSNKVTEKGKDVELRCDPISGHTALYWYRQSLGQGLEFLIYFQGNSAPDKSGLPSDRFSAERTGGSVSTLTIQRTQQEDSAVYLCANSPGRAYEQYFGPGTRLTVT.

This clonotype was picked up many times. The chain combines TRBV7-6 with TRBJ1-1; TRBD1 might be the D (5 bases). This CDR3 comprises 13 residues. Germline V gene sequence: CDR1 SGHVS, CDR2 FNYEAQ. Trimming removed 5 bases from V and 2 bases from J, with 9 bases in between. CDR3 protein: CASSQGINTEAFF. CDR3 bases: TGTGCCAGCAGCCAGGGAATTAACACTGAAGCTTTCTTT. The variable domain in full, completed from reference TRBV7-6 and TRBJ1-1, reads GAGVSQSPRYKVTKRGQDVALRCDPISGHVSLYWYRQALGQGPEFLTYFNYEAQQDKSGLPNDRFSAERPEGSISTLTIQRTEQRDSAMYRCASSQGINTEAFFGQGTRLTVV.

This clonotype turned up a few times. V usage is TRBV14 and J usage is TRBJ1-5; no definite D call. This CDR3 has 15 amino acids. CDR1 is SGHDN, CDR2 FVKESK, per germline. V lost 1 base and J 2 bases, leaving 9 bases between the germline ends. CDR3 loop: CASSQGGFGNQPQHF. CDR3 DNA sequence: TGTGCCAGCAGCCAAGGTGGATTCGGCAATCAGCCCCAGCATTTT.

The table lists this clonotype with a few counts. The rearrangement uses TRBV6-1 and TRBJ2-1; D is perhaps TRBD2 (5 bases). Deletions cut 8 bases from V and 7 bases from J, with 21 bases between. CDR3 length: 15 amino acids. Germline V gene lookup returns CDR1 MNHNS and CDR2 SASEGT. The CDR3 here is CASQSGRARRNEQFF. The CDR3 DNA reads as TGTGCCAGCCAAAGTGGCCGAGCTCGGAGGAATGAGCAGTTCTTC.

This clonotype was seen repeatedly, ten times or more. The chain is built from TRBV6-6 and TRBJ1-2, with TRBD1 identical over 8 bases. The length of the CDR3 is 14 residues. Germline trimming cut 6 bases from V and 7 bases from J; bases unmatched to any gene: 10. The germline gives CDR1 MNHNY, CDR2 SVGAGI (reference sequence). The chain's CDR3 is CASRSYRGKFGYTF. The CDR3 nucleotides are TGTGCCAGCAGGTCCTACAGGGGGAAATTTGGCTACACCTTC.